This T cell receptor beta chain was identified during a study of technical replicates of blood from a handful of donors. Only in-frame clones appear in the TCRdb table, and some are missing; sequencing was by immunoSEQ multiplex PCR. The sample includes around 68,000 clones, 91% of them seen just once. Germline V gene data show CDR1 as SGHVS and CDR2 as FNYEAQ. V was pared by 3 bases and J by 1 base, with 1 base of the junction left unmatched. The CDR3 totals 14 residues. The sequenced sample consisted of T cells isolated from PBMCs. This sequence was found in a human donor in good health. Some clones in this sample may be carry-over from other donors' samples. V and J are TRBV7-6 and TRBJ2-7; 9 nucleotides match TRBD2. As DNA, the CDR3 is TGTGCCAGCAGCTTGGCGGGAGGGTCCTACGAGCAGTACTTC. It yields the protein CASSLAGGSYEQYF.